The clone carrying this T cell receptor beta chain was picked up a small number of times. As yet, its antigen is unknown. The data were taken from a study of T cells in Graves' hyperthyroidism and ophthalmopathy. Overall study results and limits: Ophthalmopathy was predicted by the model a median of roughly 6.6 months ahead of onset.

The study defined stable Graves' hyperthyroidism as no ophthalmopathy progression within 18 months. The patients, who ranged from 18 to 65 in age, presented with newly diagnosed hyperthyroidism lasting under 2 months. RNA transcripts gave rise to amplified TCR beta CDR3 regions. HTBI primers were employed in a first-round RT-PCR of the TCR CDR3. TCRdb re-called the multiplex PCR reads with MiXCR, one entry per CDR3 protein. This sample has under 400,000 distinct CDR3 sequences, with just under 25% found just once. The CDR3 runs 15 residues. Looked up from germline, CDR1 is SNHLY and CDR2 is FYNNEI. The ends lost 4 bases at V and 7 bases at J; junction bases unmatched: 6.

This chain connects TRBV2 to TRBJ2-1; 11 bases align to TRBD1. This sequence was found in a man in his fifties with Graves' hyperthyroidism. Input material: blood. For the CDR3, the DNA is TGTGCCAGCAGTGGTGGACAGGGGGCTTGGAATGAGCAGTTCTTC. Encoded protein: CASSGGQGAWNEQFF. Based on the CDR3 plus reference TRBV2 and TRBJ2-1, the full variable domain is EPEVTQTPSHQVTQMGQEVILRCVPISNHLYFYWYRQILGQKVEFLVSFYNNEISEKSEIFDDQFSVERPDGSNFTLKIRSTKLEDSAMYFCASSGGQGAWNEQFFGPGTRLTVL.